The rows below give T cell receptor beta chains drawn from one sample of a study of a mutant IDH1 vaccine in newly diagnosed glioma. Generated by immunoSEQ multiplex PCR, the TCRdb table keeps only in-frame clones and is missing some. This table has about 34,000 clones, about 87% appearing once. Their antigen targets remain unknown. Sequencing used PBMCs, obtained from a glioma patient whose treatment included an IDH1 peptide vaccine. These TCRs come from a woman aged 25 to 45 with glioma. The CDR3 runs from the conserved cysteine through the conserved F or W. Fields, in order: CDR3 length, clone size, V gene, J gene, D gene, CDR3 protein, CDR3 DNA. A D gene is named only where the DNA matches it firmly. Clone size is given for some rows only: seen once, a few or many times, or a class if the clone is expanded.

>13|once|TRBV6-5|TRBJ1-2|TRBD1
CASSLQGVGGYTF
TGTGCCAGCAGCCTACAGGGGGTCGGGGGCTACACCTTC
>14|-|TRBV5-1|TRBJ2-5|TRBD1
CASSLAGQGETQYF
TGCGCCAGCAGCTTGGCTGGACAGGGGGAGACCCAGTACTTC
>13|-|TRBV5-4|TRBJ2-7|-
CASSLGTIYEQYF
TGTGCCAGCAGCTTGGGGACTATCTACGAGCAGTACTTC
>14|-|TRBV5-1|TRBJ1-6|-
CASSPPAPNSPLHF
TGCGCCAGCAGCCCACCCGCCCCGAATTCACCCCTCCACTTT
>14|-|TRBV19|TRBJ2-7|TRBD2
CASSIDLLAGEQYF
TGTGCCAGTAGTATAGATCTGCTAGCGGGGGAGCAGTACTTC
>13|-|TRBV7-9|TRBJ1-4|-
CASSFGDEEKLFF
TGTGCCAGCAGCTTTGGTGATGAGGAAAAACTGTTTTTT
>13|once|TRBV30|TRBJ1-2|-
CAWRSDSNYGYTF
TGTGCCTGGAGGTCGGACAGTAACTATGGCTACACCTTC
>13|-|TRBV6-5|TRBJ1-3|-
CASRPLSGNTIYF
TGTGCCAGCAGACCACTCTCTGGAAACACCATATATTTT
>14|once|TRBV6-5|TRBJ1-1|-
CASSFGNMNTEAFF
TGTGCCAGCAGCTTCGGGAACATGAACACTGAAGCTTTCTTT
>17|-|TRBV7-2|TRBJ1-2|TRBD1
CASSLAGRGASNYGYTF
TGTGCCAGCAGCCTGGCGGGCAGGGGGGCCTCAAACTATGGCTACACCTTC
>14|few|TRBV18|TRBJ1-6|-
CASSLDSPNSPLHF
TGTGCCAGCTCACTGGACAGTCCCAATTCACCCCTCCACTTT
>12|-|TRBV6-5|TRBJ2-2|TRBD2
CGAGGNTGELFF
TGTGGGGCGGGGGGGAACACCGGGGAGCTGTTTTTT
>13|-|TRBV27|TRBJ1-1|-
CASSLGRSTEAFF
TGTGCCAGCAGTTTGGGTAGGAGCACTGAAGCTTTCTTT
>15|once|TRBV2|TRBJ1-1|-
CASTQGRVGDTEAFF
TGTGCCAGCACCCAGGGGCGCGTAGGGGACACTGAAGCTTTCTTT
>14|-|TRBV5-1|TRBJ1-2|-
CASRTGPTSGGYTF
TGCGCCAGCAGAACAGGGCCCACTTCTGGTGGCTACACCTTC
>14|-|TRBV6-5|TRBJ1-4|TRBD1
CASSRTWTGEKLFF
TGTGCCAGCAGTCGAACGTGGACAGGGGAAAAACTGTTTTTT
>15|-|TRBV5-6|TRBJ1-4|-
CASSLGEGFSEKLFF
TGTGCCAGCAGCTTGGGTGAGGGCTTCAGTGAAAAACTGTTTTTT
>18|-|TRBV4-1|TRBJ1-3|-
CASSQEGSGGVGGNTIYF
TGCGCCAGCAGCCAAGAGGGGAGTGGGGGTGTCGGTGGAAACACCATATATTTT
>13|-|TRBV5-6|TRBJ1-2|-
CASSFVRDGEITF
TGTGCCAGCAGCTTCGTCCGGGACGGGGAAATCACCTTC
>14|-|TRBV6-1|TRBJ2-6|-
CASRVLSGANVLTF
TGTGCCAGCAGGGTTCTCTCTGGGGCCAACGTCCTGACTTTC
>14|-|TRBV4-2|TRBJ1-1|-
CASSQVGADSEAFF
TGTGCCAGCAGCCAAGTTGGGGCAGACAGTGAAGCTTTCTTT
>13|-|TRBV19|TRBJ1-4|TRBD1
CASRDRGNEKLFF
TGTGCCAGCCGGGACAGGGGGAATGAAAAACTGTTTTTT
>15|few|TRBV6-5|TRBJ2-3|TRBD2
CASSPWTSDTDTQYF
TGTGCCAGCAGTCCGTGGACTAGCGACACAGATACGCAGTATTTT
>15|-|TRBV4-1|TRBJ1-1|-
CASSQGVGSVTEAFF
TGCGCCAGCAGCCAAGGTGTAGGGTCTGTAACTGAAGCTTTCTTT
>14|-|TRBV6-1|TRBJ1-4|TRBD1
CASGGDSSNEKLFF
TGTGCCAGCGGTGGGGACAGCTCGAATGAAAAACTGTTTTTT
>16|-|TRBV5-4|TRBJ1-1|TRBD1
CASSPDSGTGRAEAFF
TGTGCCAGCAGCCCAGATTCCGGGACAGGGCGGGCTGAAGCTTTCTTT
>14|-|TRBV5-4|TRBJ1-3|-
CASSFGLTGNTIYF
TGTGCCAGCAGCTTCGGCCTTACTGGAAACACCATATATTTT
>14|-|TRBV7-2|TRBJ2-7|-
CASSPWGFGYEQYF
TGTGCCAGCAGCCCATGGGGGTTCGGCTACGAGCAGTACTTC
>12|few|TRBV7-8|TRBJ1-2|-
CASSLVGSGYTF
TGTGCCAGCAGCTTAGTGGGGAGTGGCTACACCTTC